One sample yielded the 6 T cell receptor beta chains listed below, sequenced in a study of blood T cell repertoires in COVID-19. Sequencing was performed with immunoSEQ multiplex PCR; in TCRdb, only in-frame clones are kept and a portion is missing. The sample contains about 70,000 clones, about four fifths of which appear only once. The sample consisted of peripheral blood. These TCRs come from a man aged 70 or older who had recovered from COVID-19.

The chain is built from TRBV18 and TRBJ1-1; unclear D gene. Germline-derived CDR1 and CDR2 are KGHSH and LQKENI. Trimming left V 3 bases short and J 1 base short, with 12 bases between. The CDR3 runs 15 residues. The CDR3 nucleotides are TGTGCCAGCTCACCCACGCAGGCTCGGAACACTGAAGCTTTCTTT. Translating it yields CASSPTQARNTEAFF.

CDR3 in DNA: TGTGCCATCAGTGCGATCCCGCAGGCCACAGTGTTCACCGGGGAGCTGTTTTTT. It encodes CAISAIPQATVFTGELFF. This chain uses TRBV10-3 with TRBJ2-2; D gene ambiguous. V lost 4 bases to trimming and J lost 4 bases, with 22 bases between them. This CDR3 spans 18 amino acids. Germline lookup yields CDR1 ENHRY and CDR2 SYGVKD.

This sequence joins TRBV6-5 and TRBJ1-2, with 7 bases lining up with TRBD1. This CDR3 comprises 13 residues. The V gene's germline CDR1 is MNHEY and CDR2 SVGAGI. V shed 5 bases, J shed 6 bases, and the junction held 6 bases outside the gene matches. The CDR3 protein is CASSTQGWDGYTF. The CDR3 nucleotides read TGTGCCAGCAGTACACAGGGGTGGGATGGCTACACCTTC.

This chain's CDR3 is CASKNRVWDGYTF. The CDR3 bases are TGTGCCAGCAAGAACAGGGTATGGGATGGCTACACCTTC. The genes are TRBV28 and TRBJ1-2, with D maybe TRBD1 (6 bases). The germline CDR1 and CDR2 sequences are MDHEN and SYDVKM. V lost 7 bases to trimming and J lost 6 bases, with 15 bases between them. The CDR3 length is 13 residues.

This rearrangement joins TRBV5-8 to TRBJ1-1; a weak D match, TRBD1 (5 bases). The CDR3 loop spans 11 amino acids. Deletions cut 4 bases from V and 11 bases from J, with 12 bases between. From germline, CDR1 is SGHTS and CDR2 YDEGEE. The CDR3 is CASSTYRYAFF. The CDR3 coding sequence is TGTGCCAGCAGCACATACAGGTACGCTTTCTTT.

This clone has a count of ten or more. This rearrangement joins TRBV7-9 to TRBJ1-4; 9 positions match TRBD1. Unmatched junction bases numbered 4, after V lost 6 bases and J lost 5 bases. The CDR3 is 14 residues long. From germline, CDR1 is SEHNR and CDR2 FQNEAQ (reference sequence). CDR3 sequence (DNA): TGTGCCAGCAGTAGGGACAGGGTAAATGAAAAACTGTTTTTT. It encodes CASSRDRVNEKLFF.